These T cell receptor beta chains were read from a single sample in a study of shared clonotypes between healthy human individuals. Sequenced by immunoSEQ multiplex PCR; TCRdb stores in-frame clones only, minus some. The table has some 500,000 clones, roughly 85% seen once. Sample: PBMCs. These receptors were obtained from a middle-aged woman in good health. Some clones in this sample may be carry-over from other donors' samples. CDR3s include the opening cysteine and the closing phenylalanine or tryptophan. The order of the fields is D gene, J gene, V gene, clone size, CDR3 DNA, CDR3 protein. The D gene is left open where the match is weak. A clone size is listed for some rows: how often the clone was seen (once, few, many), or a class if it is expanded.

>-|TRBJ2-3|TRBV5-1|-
TGCGCCAGCAGCTTGGCAGGCACTAGCACAGATACGCAGTATTTT
CASSLAGTSTDTQYF
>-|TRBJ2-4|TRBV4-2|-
TGTGCCAGCAGCCAAGATTTGGCAGGACGGGACATTCAGTACTTC
CASSQDLAGRDIQYF
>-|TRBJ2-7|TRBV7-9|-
TGTGCCAGCAGCTTATTCGACGAGCAGTACTTC
CASSLFDEQYF
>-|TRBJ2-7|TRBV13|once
TGTGCCAGCTCTGGCGGGGACACCTACGAGCAGTACTTC
CASSGGDTYEQYF
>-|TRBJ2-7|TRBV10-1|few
TGCGCCAGCAGTGAGGGTGGTGTGGGAGCGGTCGAGCAGTACTTC
CASSEGGVGAVEQYF
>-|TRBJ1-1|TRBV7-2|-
TGTGCCAGCAGCTTGCTTCGGAGAACTGAAGCTTTCTTT
CASSLLRRTEAFF
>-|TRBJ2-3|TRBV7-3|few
TGTGCCAGCAGCCAATGGGGACCCGGAGAGGCAGATACGCAGTATTTT
CASSQWGPGEADTQYF
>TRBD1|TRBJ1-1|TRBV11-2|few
TGTGCCAGCAGCTTAGGGACAGGGTACGCTTTCTTT
CASSLGTGYAFF
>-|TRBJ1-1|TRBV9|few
TGTGCCAGCAGCCTTCGGACAGACTACACTGAAGCTTTCTTT
CASSLRTDYTEAFF
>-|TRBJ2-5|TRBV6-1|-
TGTGCCAGCAGCCTGACTACCGCCGAGGGAGAGACCCAGTACTTC
CASSLTTAEGETQYF
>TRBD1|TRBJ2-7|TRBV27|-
TGTGCCAGCGGGGGAAGGGACAGGGGGCGCTTCGACGAGCAGTACTTC
CASGGRDRGRFDEQYF
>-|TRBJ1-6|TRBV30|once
TGTGCCTGGGAGGAGGGGACCAATTCACCCCTCCACTTT
CAWEEGTNSPLHF
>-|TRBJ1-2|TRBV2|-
TGTGCCAGCAGCGCCCGACAGAACTATGGCTACACCTTC
CASSARQNYGYTF
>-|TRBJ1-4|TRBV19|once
TGTGCCAGTATGCGCAGCAGTTCAACTAATGAAAAACTGTTTTTT
CASMRSSSTNEKLFF
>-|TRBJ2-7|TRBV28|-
TGTGCCAGCAGGGGGGCAGGGATCTACGAGCAGTACTTC
CASRGAGIYEQYF
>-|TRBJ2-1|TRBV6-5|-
TGTGCCAGCAGTTACCCCCCGGAGTACAATGAGCAGTTCTTC
CASSYPPEYNEQFF
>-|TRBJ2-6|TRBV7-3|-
TGTGCCAGCAGCGTTGACAGATCTGGGGCCAACGTCCTGACTTTC
CASSVDRSGANVLTF
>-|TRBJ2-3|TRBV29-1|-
TGCAGCGGACGAATGAACTTGAGGGCAGCAGATACGCAGTATTTT
CSGRMNLRAADTQYF
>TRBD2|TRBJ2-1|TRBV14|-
TGTGCCAGCAGCCAAGCTACACTAGCGGGAGGAAACAATGAGCAGTTCTTC
CASSQATLAGGNNEQFF
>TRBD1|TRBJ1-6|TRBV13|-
TGTGCCAGCAGCTCTGACAGGGGCCTTTCACCCCTCCACTTT
CASSSDRGLSPLHF
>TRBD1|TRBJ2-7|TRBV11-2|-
TGTGCCAGCAGCTCCCTTCGGGACAGGGCACGCGAGCAGTACTTC
CASSSLRDRAREQYF
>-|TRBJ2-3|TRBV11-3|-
TGTGCCAGCAGCTCCAAGGCAGATACGCAGTATTTT
CASSSKADTQYF
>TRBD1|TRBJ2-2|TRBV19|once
TGTGCCAGCAACAGGGGGCTGGGCGGGGAGCTGTTTTTT
CASNRGLGGELFF
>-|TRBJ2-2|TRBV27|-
TGTGCCACTCGGGACCTTTCGAACACCGGGGAGCTGTTTTTT
CATRDLSNTGELFF
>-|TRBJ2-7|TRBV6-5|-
TGTGCCAGCATTGGGGACCCCTACGAGCAGTACTTC
CASIGDPYEQYF
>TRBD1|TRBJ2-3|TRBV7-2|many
TGTGCCAGCAGCCAACACAGGGGCATAGATACGCAGTATTTT
CASSQHRGIDTQYF
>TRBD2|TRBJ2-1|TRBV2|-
TGTGCCAGCAGTGCACTAGCGGGAGGAGATGAGCAGTTCTTC
CASSALAGGDEQFF
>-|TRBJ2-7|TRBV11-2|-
TGTGCCAGCAGCCTGGGACATAGGATTAGCTCCTACGAGCAGTACTTC
CASSLGHRISSYEQYF
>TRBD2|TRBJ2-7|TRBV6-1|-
TGTGCCAGCAGTGACGGACTAGCGGGAGTCTACGAGCAGTACTTC
CASSDGLAGVYEQYF
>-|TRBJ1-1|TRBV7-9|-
TGTGCCAGCAGCTCCCAGGGGACCGGAGTTGCTTTCTTT
CASSSQGTGVAFF
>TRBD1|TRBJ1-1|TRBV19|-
TGTGCCAGTAGTATAACAGGGGGCGCTGAAGCTTTCTTT
CASSITGGAEAFF
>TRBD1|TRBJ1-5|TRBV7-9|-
TGTGCCAGCAGCTCGAGGGACAGTGGGGGGCCCCAGCATTTT
CASSSRDSGGPQHF
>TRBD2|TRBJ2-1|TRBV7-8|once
TGTGCCAGCAGCTTAGTTCCTAGCGGAAGCTCCTACAATGAGCAGTTCTTC
CASSLVPSGSSYNEQFF
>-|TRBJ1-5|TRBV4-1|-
TGCGCCAGCAGCGGCCAGGGCGTCAATCAGCCCCAGCATTTT
CASSGQGVNQPQHF
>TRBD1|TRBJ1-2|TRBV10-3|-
TGTGCCATCAGTGGCGAGGGACAGGGAAAATATGGCTACACCTTC
CAISGEGQGKYGYTF
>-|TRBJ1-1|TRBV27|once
TGTGCCAGCAGTCCCCCCTCCTACACTGAAGCTTTCTTT
CASSPPSYTEAFF
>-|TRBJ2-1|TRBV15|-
TGTGCCACCAGCAGAGCGGTCCGCGAGGGTGAGCAGTTCTTC
CATSRAVREGEQFF
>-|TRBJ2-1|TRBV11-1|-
TGTGCCAGCAGCTCCGAGGGGGACGGTGAGCAGTTCTTC
CASSSEGDGEQFF
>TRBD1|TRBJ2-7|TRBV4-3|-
TGCGCCAGCAGCCAAGATGTTGGGGTTGGCGACAGGGGCTCCTACGAGCAGTACTTC
CASSQDVGVGDRGSYEQYF
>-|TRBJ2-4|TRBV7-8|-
TGTGCCAGCAGCTTAGTTGTCCGGGGAGAAATAGCCAAAAACATTCAGTACTTC
CASSLVVRGEIAKNIQYF
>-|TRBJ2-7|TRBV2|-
TGTGCCAGCAGTGAAGCGCACAGGGAGGTCTACGAGCAGTACTTC
CASSEAHREVYEQYF
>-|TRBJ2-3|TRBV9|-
TGTGCCAGCAGCGTAGGGAATCTGGCGGCGGGCACAGATACGCAGTATTTT
CASSVGNLAAGTDTQYF
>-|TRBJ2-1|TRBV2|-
TGTGCCAGCAAGGTCGATGCAGCAGCCTACAATGAGCAGTTCTTC
CASKVDAAAYNEQFF
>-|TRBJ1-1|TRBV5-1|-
TGCGCCAGCAGCTCAATTGTGGGGCAGCTGAACACTGAAGCTTTCTTT
CASSSIVGQLNTEAFF
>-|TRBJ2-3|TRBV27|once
TGTGCCAGCAGTTTAACGACTCAGGGGACAGATACGCAGTATTTT
CASSLTTQGTDTQYF
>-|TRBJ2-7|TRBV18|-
TGTGCCAGCTCACACTACAGTTCCTACGAGCAGTACTTC
CASSHYSSYEQYF